This TCR beta chain appears in the sequencing data of a study of identical twins. Study-level points and caveats: Invariant populations such as MAIT and iNKT cells could partly muddle zero-insertion analyses. Fewer insertions characterized abundant cord blood beta clonotypes, whereas memory repertoires showed none.

About this clonotype: What it binds is not known.

The CDR3 totals 14 residues. V was trimmed by 5 bases and J by 0 bases, leaving 10 bases between them. Per the germline V gene, CDR1 is SGHRS and CDR2 is YFSETQ. Unique molecular identifiers were in the cDNA, with template-switch universal primer binding. One entry per CDR3 protein, called by TCRdb with MiXCR from the 5' RACE reads. The table records 1.5 million to 2 million distinct CDR3 sequences, 25% to 35% of them present only once. The receptor was isolated from a newborn girl in good health. Sequencing used cord blood. V gene TRBV5-1 combines with J gene TRBJ2-3, with D uncertain. CDR3 sequence: CASRRAFSTDTQYF. The CDR3 DNA reads as TGCGCCAGCAGACGGGCCTTTAGCACAGATACGCAGTATTTT.